Below, 32 T cell receptor beta chains from the same sample are listed, as sequenced in a study of PD-1 blockade in classical Hodgkin lymphoma. Brentuximab vedotin exposure varied, and every patient relapsed after autologous stem cell transplantation. Magnetic depletion of unwanted cells isolated CD4+ T cells from thawed PBMCs. Method: immunoSEQ multiplex PCR; TCRdb's copy keeps in-frame clones and lacks some. Of tens of thousands of clones in the sample, about four fifths are singletons; the top ten hold over 1.5%. Sequenced material: CD4+ T cells from blood, taken at baseline. These receptors were taken from a human donor with classical Hodgkin lymphoma.

The rearrangement uses TRBV5-4 and TRBJ2-2, with 8 bases lining up with TRBD1. Per germline, CDR1 SGHNT and CDR2 YYREEE (reference sequence). This CDR3 is built from 20 residues. The V segment lost 7 bases and the J segment 7 bases; nucleotides outside the gene matches: 27. In DNA form, the CDR3 reads TGTGCCAGCCGCCGTGCTCGTGGATCGGGACAGGTGGTCAGAGACGGGGAGCTGTTTTTT. Residues: CASRRARGSGQVVRDGELFF.

This chain joins TRBV28 and TRBJ2-7; 7 nucleotides line up with TRBD2. The trim removed 1 base at V and 3 bases at J, leaving 9 bases unmatched. Germline V gene data show CDR1 as MDHEN and CDR2 as SYDVKM. The CDR3 runs 16 residues. The CDR3 loop reads CASSLSLGGGDYEQYF. The CDR3 bases are TGTGCCAGCAGTTTATCTTTGGGGGGAGGGGACTACGAGCAGTACTTC.

The chain employs TRBV19 and TRBJ2-7; D unclear. V lost 5 bases to trimming and J lost 1 base, with 15 bases between them. There are 15 residues in the CDR3. The germline V gene has CDR1 LNHDA and CDR2 SQIVND (reference sequence). As DNA, the CDR3 is TGTGCCAGTAGTCCCGACTCGGACGGTTCCTACGAGCAGTACTTC. Its protein product is CASSPDSDGSYEQYF.

This clone has a single count. The rearrangement uses TRBV6-1 and TRBJ2-7, with D possibly matching TRBD1 (6 bases). From germline, CDR1 is MNHNS and CDR2 SASEGT. V lost 5 bases and J 5 bases, leaving 16 bases between the germline ends. The CDR3 has 14 amino acids. CDR3 amino acids: CASSKQGIFDEQYF. CDR3 sequence (DNA): TGTGCCAGCAGTAAACAGGGCATCTTTGACGAGCAGTACTTC.

This chain joins TRBV7-2 and TRBJ2-7; 11 positions match TRBD1. V lost 4 bases to trimming and J lost 3 bases; unmatched junction nucleotides: 14. The CDR3 has 18 amino acids. The germline V gene encodes CDR1 SGHTA and CDR2 FQGNSA. DNA for the CDR3: TGTGCCAGCAGCTGGCGGCAAACGGGGACAGGGGGAGGCTACGAGCAGTACTTC. Encoded protein: CASSWRQTGTGGGYEQYF.

This clone is a singleton in its sample. J is TRBJ2-7 and V is TRBV7-2, with 8 bases lining up with TRBD1. Germline lookup yields CDR1 SGHTA and CDR2 FQGNSA. The CDR3 runs to 13 residues. V shed 4 bases and J 7 bases; nucleotides not matched to a gene: 6. CDR3 in DNA: TGTGCCAGCAGCTATGACAGGGGACAAGAGCAGTACTTC. Translated, it gives CASSYDRGQEQYF.

The chain uses TRBV18 and TRBJ1-4, with a possible D match to TRBD1 (6 bases). Trimming pared 3 bases from V and 4 bases from J, leaving 9 bases between. The germline V gene encodes CDR1 KGHSH and CDR2 LQKENI. This CDR3 comprises 14 residues. CDR3 region: CASSPQGINEKLFF. The CDR3 nucleotides read TGTGCCAGCTCACCTCAGGGGATTAATGAAAAACTGTTTTTT.

J is TRBJ1-1 and V is TRBV5-4; TRBD1 is a possible D gene (5 bases). Germline values: CDR1 SGHNT, CDR2 YYREEE (reference sequence). The CDR3 is 15 residues long. Trimming cost V 5 bases and J 3 bases, with 17 bases left between them. In nucleotides, the CDR3 is TGTGCCAGCAGTTCAGGGAGTTTCGGTGACACTGAAGCTTTCTTT. Its protein product is CASSSGSFGDTEAFF. Full variable domain (missing parts from reference TRBV5-4 and TRBJ1-1): ETGVTQSPTHLIKTRGQQVTLRCSSQSGHNTVSWYQQALGQGPQFIFQYYREEENGRGNFPPRFSGLQFPNYSSELNVNALELDDSALYLCASSSGSFGDTEAFFGQGTRLTVV.

The chain couples TRBV6-1 to TRBJ1-1; no firm D call. CDR3 length: 13 amino acids. CDR1 and CDR2 from the germline V gene are MNHNS and SASEGT. Trimming removed 4 bases from V and 0 bases from J, with 6 bases in between. CDR3 region: CASSVTVNTEAFF. CDR3 in DNA: TGTGCCAGCAGTGTAACCGTGAACACTGAAGCTTTCTTT.

The CDR3 bases are TGTGCCAGCAGCGGACAGGGATTAGCCTACGAGCAGTACTTC. This gives the protein CASSGQGLAYEQYF. The chain has TRBV9 and TRBJ2-7; 7 bases line up with TRBD1. The CDR3 is 14 residues long. Trimming at V came to 3 bases and at J to 2 bases, leaving 5 bases not matched to a gene. CDR1 and CDR2 (germline): SGDLS, YYNGEE.

The chain carries TRBV19 and TRBJ2-7, with D perhaps TRBD1 or TRBD2 (5 bases each). CDR1 and CDR2 (germline): LNHDA, SQIVND (reference sequence). Trimming removed 3 bases from V and 3 bases from J, with 6 bases in between. This CDR3 comprises 12 residues. CDR3 sequence (DNA): TGTGCCAGTAGTATTGGGGGCTACGAGCAGTACTTC. Residues: CASSIGGYEQYF.

This chain uses TRBV27 with TRBJ2-5, with a possible D match to TRBD2 (5 bases). The CDR3 contains 13 residues. V was shortened by 7 bases and J by 0 bases, with 9 bases between the two germline ends. In germline, CDR1 is MNHEY, CDR2 SMNVEV (reference sequence). The CDR3 nucleotides are TGTGCCAGCAAAGCGGCGTACCAAGAGACCCAGTACTTC. Translation gives CASKAAYQETQYF.

This clone has just one count. The rearrangement joins TRBV29-1 to TRBJ1-2, with D unclear. Trimming shortened V by 4 bases and J by 6 bases, and 15 bases separated the two germline ends. This CDR3 spans 13 amino acids. Per germline, CDR1 SQVTM and CDR2 ANQGSEA. The CDR3 spells CSVAENRENGYTF. CDR3 bases: TGCAGCGTTGCAGAGAATAGAGAAAATGGCTACACCTTC.

The rearrangement joins TRBV19 to TRBJ2-1; 16 bases match TRBD2. Germline V gene data show CDR1 as LNHDA and CDR2 as SQIVND (reference sequence). This CDR3 has 18 amino acids. With 4 bases clipped from V and 2 bases from J, the junction kept 5 bases outside the gene matches. CDR3 in DNA: TGTGCCAGTAGTAAGGGACTAGCGGGGGGGGACCCCTACAATGAGCAGTTCTTC. Amino acids: CASSKGLAGGDPYNEQFF.

The chain employs TRBV20-1 and TRBJ1-1, with a possible D match to TRBD1 (5 bases). The ends were cut back, 5 bases at V and 6 bases at J, with 10 bases in the middle. Per germline, CDR1 DFQATT and CDR2 SNEGSKA (reference sequence). The CDR3 has 11 amino acids. This CDR3 is CSAPREAEAFF. CDR3 DNA sequence: TGCAGTGCTCCCAGGGAGGCTGAAGCTTTCTTT.

This rearrangement joins TRBV19 to TRBJ1-1; no definite D call. The CDR3 length is 14 residues. Trimming took 7 bases from V and 3 from J, leaving 15 bases between them. Germline assignment: CDR1 LNHDA and CDR2 SQIVND (reference sequence). The CDR3 nucleotides read TGTGCCAGTACCAATCCCCACGGATACACTGAAGCTTTCTTT. It is translated as CASTNPHGYTEAFF.

The chain couples TRBV5-1 to TRBJ2-7, with 7 bases lining up with TRBD1. Germline CDR1 and CDR2: SGHRS and YFSETQ. V trimming: 4 bases; J trimming: 4 bases; junction bases outside the gene matches: 14. The CDR3 has 16 amino acids. The CDR3 is CASSPLTGTELYEQYF. The DNA of the CDR3 is TGCGCCAGCAGCCCCCTAACCGGGACAGAGTTGTACGAGCAGTACTTC.

The chain joins TRBV7-2 to TRBJ1-5; 9 positions match TRBD1. Germline lookup yields CDR1 SGHTA and CDR2 FQGNSA. J gave up 2 bases and V 1 base, and 0 bases lay outside the gene matches. The CDR3 is 15 amino acids. The DNA of the CDR3 is TGTGCCAGCAGCTTAGGGACAGGGGGCAATCAGCCCCAGCATTTT. It encodes CASSLGTGGNQPQHF.

CDR3 protein: CASSGISTGSNEQFF. The CDR3 nucleotides are TGTGCCAGTAGTGGGATCTCGACAGGAAGTAATGAGCAGTTCTTC. This chain connects TRBV19 to TRBJ2-1, with TRBD1 as a possible D gene (6 bases). Trimming cost V 5 bases and J 7 bases, with 18 bases left between them. The germline gives CDR1 LNHDA, CDR2 SQIVND (reference sequence). The CDR3 covers 15 residues.

V usage is TRBV28 and J usage is TRBJ1-2; TRBD1 matches at 7 bases. Per germline, CDR1 MDHEN and CDR2 SYDVKM. This CDR3 is built from 13 residues. J lost 6 bases, V lost 4 bases, and 5 bases had no gene match. CDR3 protein: CASSSSDRDGYTF. The CDR3 DNA reads as TGTGCCAGCAGTTCCAGCGACAGGGATGGCTACACCTTC.

The chain couples TRBV10-1 to TRBJ2-7; D not certain. The CDR3 length is 14 residues. Germline V gene data show CDR1 as WNHNN and CDR2 as SYGVQD (reference sequence). Between the trimmed V and J ends, which lost 6 bases and 2 bases, there was a span of 14 bases. The CDR3 region is CASSLMIRPYEQYF. The CDR3 DNA follows: TGCGCCAGCAGCCTTATGATCCGCCCCTACGAGCAGTACTTC.

This clone has only one observation. J is TRBJ1-1 and V is TRBV7-2; 8 positions agree with TRBD1. In germline, CDR1 is SGHTA, CDR2 FQGNSA. This CDR3 is 14 amino acids long. V lost 7 bases to trimming and J lost 12 bases; unmatched junction nucleotides: 16. CDR3 sequence reads: CASTIEVGRGLSFF. In DNA, the CDR3 is TGTGCCAGCACCATAGAGGTCGGCAGGGGGCTTTCTTTCTTT.

Only a few counts were recorded for this clone. V and J are TRBV7-2 and TRBJ1-1; D is perhaps TRBD1 (5 bases). The V gene's germline CDR1 is SGHTA and CDR2 FQGNSA. The CDR3 loop spans 14 amino acids. Trimming stripped 3 bases from V and 6 bases from J, with 14 bases between. CDR3 residues: CASSFHSTAPEAFF. Written as DNA, the CDR3 is TGTGCCAGCAGCTTCCATTCGACAGCGCCTGAAGCTTTCTTT.

This rearrangement joins TRBV6-1 to TRBJ2-7, with D tentatively TRBD2 (5 bases). Germline V CDR1 and CDR2: MNHNS, SASEGT. Trimming removed 6 bases from V and 0 bases from J, with 15 bases in between. The CDR3 loop spans 15 amino acids. The CDR3 protein is CASSSTHGNSYEQYF. The CDR3 region has the DNA TGTGCCAGCAGCTCTACACACGGGAACTCCTACGAGCAGTACTTC.

The rearrangement links TRBV7-2 to TRBJ1-5, with D unresolved. The CDR3 consists of 13 residues. Trimming shortened V by 1 base and J by 6 bases, and 7 bases separated the two germline ends. CDR1 is SGHTA and CDR2 is FQGNSA in the germline V gene. Here the CDR3 DNA reads TGTGCCAGCAGCTTAGACGAATCTCAGCCCCAGCATTTT. Amino acid sequence: CASSLDESQPQHF.

The chain employs TRBV11-1 and TRBJ1-5, with no clear D. This CDR3 contains 13 residues. The V gene's germline CDR1 is SGHAT and CDR2 FQDESV (reference sequence). V was cut by 1 base and J by 6 bases, with 7 bases left in between. The CDR3 sequence is CASSLEFAQPQHF. CDR3 nucleotides: TGTGCCAGCAGCTTAGAGTTTGCTCAGCCCCAGCATTTT.

Turning to this clone: Other DNA sequences of this sample code for an identical CDR3. The chain is built from TRBV4-2 and TRBJ2-3; 14 nucleotides agree with TRBD2. Looked up from germline, CDR1 is LGHNA and CDR2 is YNFKEQ. This CDR3 is built from 16 residues. Trimming removed 4 bases from V and 3 bases from J; junction bases left unmatched: 3. The CDR3 loop reads CASSPGTSGGTDTQYF. The CDR3 nucleotides are TGTGCCAGCAGCCCGGGGACTAGCGGGGGTACAGATACGCAGTATTTT.

This clone appeared once. This rearrangement joins TRBV4-3 to TRBJ1-4; the D gene is possibly TRBD1 (5 bases). The germline V gene encodes CDR1 LGHNA and CDR2 YSLEER. V was cut by 2 bases and J by 0 bases, with 10 bases left in between. The CDR3 spans 16 residues. CDR3 DNA: TGCGCCAGCAGCCAATATTGGGGGACAACTAATGAAAAACTGTTTTTT. Translated, it gives CASSQYWGTTNEKLFF.

The chain is built from TRBV18 and TRBJ1-1; the D is unclear. Trimming removed 3 bases at V and 1 base at J, with 9 bases between. There are 14 residues in the CDR3. Looked up from germline, CDR1 is KGHSH and CDR2 is LQKENI. The CDR3 nucleotides are TGTGCCAGCTCACCTTTACACCCGAACACTGAAGCTTTCTTT. Amino acid sequence: CASSPLHPNTEAFF.

This chain connects TRBV7-8 to TRBJ2-7, with no clear D. This CDR3 comprises 13 residues. V lost 1 base to trimming and J lost 0 bases, with 4 bases between them. The germline V gene has CDR1 SGHVS and CDR2 FQNEAQ. CDR3 sequence reads: CASSLGNSYEQYF. The CDR3 bases are TGTGCCAGCAGCTTAGGTAACTCCTACGAGCAGTACTTC.

This clone turned up a few times. This sequence joins TRBV6-6 and TRBJ1-3; 8 positions agree with TRBD1. V shed 6 bases and J 3 bases; nucleotides not matched to a gene: 4. Germline V gene data show CDR1 as MNHNY and CDR2 as SVGAGI (reference sequence). The CDR3 runs 14 residues. The CDR3 loop is CASRTGDGGNTIYF. In DNA form, the CDR3 reads TGTGCCAGCAGGACAGGGGATGGTGGAAACACCATATATTTT.

This clone was picked up one time. This specimen includes other DNA sequences encoding the same CDR3. The CDR3 DNA reads TGCGCCAGCAGCCCCCCAGGGGGCTCTGGAAACACCATATATTTT. Protein sequence: CASSPPGGSGNTIYF. The chain combines TRBV5-1 with TRBJ1-3; 7 positions agree with TRBD1. V lost 4 bases and J lost 0; bases outside the gene matches: 4. Germline CDR1 is SGHRS and CDR2 is YFSETQ. The CDR3 has 15 amino acids.